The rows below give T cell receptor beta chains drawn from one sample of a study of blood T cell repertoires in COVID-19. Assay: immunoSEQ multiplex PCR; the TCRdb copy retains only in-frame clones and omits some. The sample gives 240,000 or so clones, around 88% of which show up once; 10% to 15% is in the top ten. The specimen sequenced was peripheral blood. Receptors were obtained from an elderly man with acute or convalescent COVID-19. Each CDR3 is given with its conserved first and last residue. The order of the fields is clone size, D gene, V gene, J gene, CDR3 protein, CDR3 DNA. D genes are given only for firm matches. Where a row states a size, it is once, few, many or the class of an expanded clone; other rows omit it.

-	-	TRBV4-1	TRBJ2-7	CASSQEGEAPYEQYF	TGCGCCAGCAGCCAAGAGGGAGAGGCCCCCTACGAGCAGTACTTC
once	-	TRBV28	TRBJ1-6	CASSPTGRGNSPLHF	TGTGCCAGCAGTCCAACAGGGCGGGGGAATTCACCCCTCCACTTT
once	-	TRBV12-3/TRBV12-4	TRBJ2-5	CATRIGGETQYF	TGTGCCACCAGGATAGGAGGAGAGACCCAGTACTTC
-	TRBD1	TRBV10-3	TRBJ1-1	CAIRRQGAEAFF	TGTGCCATCAGGAGACAGGGGGCTGAAGCTTTCTTT
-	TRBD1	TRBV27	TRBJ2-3	CASSGDRGGSTDTQYF	TGTGCCAGCAGCGGGGACAGGGGGGGGAGCACAGATACGCAGTATTTT
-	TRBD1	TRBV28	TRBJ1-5	CASSARWGQGNTQPQHF	TGTGCCAGCAGTGCTAGGTGGGGACAGGGTAACACTCAGCCCCAGCATTTT
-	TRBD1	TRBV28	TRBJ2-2	CASSFQGASGELFF	TGTGCCAGCAGTTTTCAGGGGGCGAGTGGGGAGCTGTTTTTT
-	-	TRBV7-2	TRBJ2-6	CASSLGVSGANVLTF	TGTGCCAGCAGCTTGGGAGTCTCTGGGGCCAACGTCCTGACTTTC
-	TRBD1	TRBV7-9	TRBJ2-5	CASSLASGQGGETQYF	TGTGCCAGCAGCTTAGCCTCCGGACAGGGTGGAGAGACCCAGTACTTC
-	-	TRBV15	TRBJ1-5	CATSRAGINQPQHF	TGTGCCACCAGCAGAGCCGGGATCAATCAGCCCCAGCATTTT
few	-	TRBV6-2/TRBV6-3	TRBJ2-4	CASSYSRGTQYF	TGTGCCAGCAGTTACTCGAGGGGGACTCAGTACTTC
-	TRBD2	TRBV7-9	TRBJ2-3	CASSLGLAGATSTDTQYF	TGTGCCAGCAGCTTAGGACTAGCGGGAGCTACTAGCACAGATACGCAGTATTTT
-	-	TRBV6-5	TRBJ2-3	CASSYEKPTDTQYF	TGTGCCAGCAGTTACGAGAAGCCCACAGATACGCAGTATTTT
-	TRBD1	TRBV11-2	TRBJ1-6	CASSLDLPQGSNSPLHF	TGTGCCAGCAGCTTAGATCTCCCACAGGGGAGTAATTCACCCCTCCACTTT
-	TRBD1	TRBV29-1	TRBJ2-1	CSAWGGQGENNEQFF	TGCAGCGCATGGGGTGGACAGGGGGAAAACAATGAGCAGTTCTTC
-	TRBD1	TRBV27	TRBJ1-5	CASSSATGTQPQHF	TGTGCCAGCAGTTCGGCGACAGGGACTCAGCCCCAGCATTTT
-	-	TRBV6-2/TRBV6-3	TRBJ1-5	CASSELGNQPQHF	TGTGCCAGCAGCGAGTTGGGCAATCAGCCCCAGCATTTT
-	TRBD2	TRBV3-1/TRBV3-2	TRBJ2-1	CASSSPGLAGVHNEQFF	TGTGCCAGCAGCTCCCCCGGGCTAGCGGGAGTCCACAATGAGCAGTTCTTC
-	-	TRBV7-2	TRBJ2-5	CASSLDWTGVETQYF	TGTGCCAGCAGCTTAGATTGGACCGGGGTGGAGACCCAGTACTTC
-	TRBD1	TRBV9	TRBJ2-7	CASRAARGFQQYF	TGTGCCAGCAGGGCGGCCAGGGGGTTCCAGCAGTACTTC
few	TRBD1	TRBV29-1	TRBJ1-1	CSGYEGAVGNTEAFF	TGCAGCGGGTACGAGGGGGCGGTCGGGAACACTGAAGCTTTCTTT
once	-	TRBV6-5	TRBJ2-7	CASSYQGEQYF	TGTGCCAGCAGTTACCAGGGCGAGCAGTACTTC
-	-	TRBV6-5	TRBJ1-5	CASSLGHNQPQHF	TGTGCCAGCTCCCTAGGCCACAATCAGCCCCAGCATTTT
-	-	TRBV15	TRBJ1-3	CATSRGGVLSGNTIYF	TGTGCCACCAGCAGAGGCGGGGTCCTCTCTGGAAACACCATATATTTT
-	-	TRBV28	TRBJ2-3	CASSLSTLLTSTDTQYF	TGTGCCAGCAGTTTATCCACCCTCCTAACTAGCACAGATACGCAGTATTTT
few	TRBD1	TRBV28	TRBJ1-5	CASSLPVGGDQPQHF	TGTGCCAGCAGCCTCCCGGTAGGGGGCGATCAGCCCCAGCATTTT
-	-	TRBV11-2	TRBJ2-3	CASSSGLTTDTQYF	TGTGCCAGCAGCTCCGGTCTTACCACCGATACGCAGTATTTT
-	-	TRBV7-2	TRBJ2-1	CASSLGVADEQFF	TGTGCCAGCAGCTTAGGGGTAGCGGATGAGCAGTTCTTC
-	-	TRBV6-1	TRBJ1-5	CASSEVRGYNQPQHF	TGTGCCAGCAGTGAGGTCAGGGGCTACAATCAGCCCCAGCATTTT
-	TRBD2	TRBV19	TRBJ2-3	CASSRALAGGSGLRTYTQYF	TGTGCCAGTAGTAGGGCCCTAGCGGGAGGGTCCGGATTACGCACGTATACGCAGTATTTT
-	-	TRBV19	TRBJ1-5	CASSFTPPNQPQHF	TGTGCCAGTAGTTTTACACCCCCGAATCAGCCCCAGCATTTT
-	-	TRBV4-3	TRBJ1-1	CASSQAGGPEAFF	TGCGCCAGCAGCCAGGCCGGGGGGCCTGAAGCTTTCTTT
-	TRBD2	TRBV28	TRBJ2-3	CASSLGTSGYPQYF	TGTGCCAGCAGTCTCGGGACTAGCGGCTACCCGCAGTATTTT
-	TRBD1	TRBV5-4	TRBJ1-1	CASSPTAGGGDTEAFF	TGTGCCAGCAGCCCCACGGCAGGGGGTGGGGACACTGAAGCTTTCTTT
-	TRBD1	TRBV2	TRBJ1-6	CASSEVAGGRIGNSPLHF	TGTGCCAGCAGTGAAGTGGCAGGGGGCCGAATTGGTAATTCACCCCTCCACTTT
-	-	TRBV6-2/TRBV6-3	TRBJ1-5	CASSSFGELSNQPQHF	TGTGCCAGCAGCTCCTTTGGGGAGTTGAGCAATCAGCCCCAGCATTTT